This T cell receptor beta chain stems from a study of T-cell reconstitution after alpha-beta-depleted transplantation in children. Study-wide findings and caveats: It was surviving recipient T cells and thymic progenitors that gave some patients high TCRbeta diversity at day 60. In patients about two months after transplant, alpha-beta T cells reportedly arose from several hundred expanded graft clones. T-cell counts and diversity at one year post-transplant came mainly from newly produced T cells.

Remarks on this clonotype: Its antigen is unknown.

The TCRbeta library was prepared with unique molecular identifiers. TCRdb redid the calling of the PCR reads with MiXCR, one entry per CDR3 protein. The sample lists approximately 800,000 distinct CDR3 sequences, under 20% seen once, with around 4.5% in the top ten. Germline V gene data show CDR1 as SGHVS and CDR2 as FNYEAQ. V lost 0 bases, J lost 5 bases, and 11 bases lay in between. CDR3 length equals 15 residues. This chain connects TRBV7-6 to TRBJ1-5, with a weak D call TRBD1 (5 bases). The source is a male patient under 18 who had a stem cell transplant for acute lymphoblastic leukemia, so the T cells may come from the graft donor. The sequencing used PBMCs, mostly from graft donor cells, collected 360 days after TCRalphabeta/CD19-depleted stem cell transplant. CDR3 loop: CASSLAEGTHQPQHF. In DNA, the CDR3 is TGTGCCAGCAGCTTAGCTGAGGGGACTCATCAGCCCCAGCATTTT.